This TCR beta chain comes out of a study of Tregs in tolerant kidney transplant recipients. Findings of the study overall: This study did not directly address biological reproducibility. The most relevant donor-specific Treg TCRbeta repertoire apparently came from expansion with activated donor B cells. The small number of patients limits these findings pending further validation.

This clone was observed once. What it recognizes is unknown. There are 14 residues in the CDR3. Between the trimmed V and J ends, which lost 1 base and 1 base, there was a span of 7 bases. Per germline, CDR1 MNHEY and CDR2 SVGAGI. The assay was immunoSEQ multiplex PCR, and TCRdb's table has in-frame clones only and misses some. The sample shows about 120,000 clones, about 90% of them seen only once. Unstimulated regulatory T cells (CD4+CD25+CD127-), CD4+CD25- non-regulatory cells, CD4 and CD8 cells were FACS-sorted from thawed PBMCs. This sequence joins TRBV6-5 and TRBJ2-5, with D unclear. Sequences were obtained from CD4+ T cells from blood. The source of this sequence is a human donor in good health. Here the CDR3 reads CASSYYLAQETQYF. For the CDR3, the DNA is TGTGCCAGCAGTTACTACCTGGCCCAAGAGACCCAGTACTTC.